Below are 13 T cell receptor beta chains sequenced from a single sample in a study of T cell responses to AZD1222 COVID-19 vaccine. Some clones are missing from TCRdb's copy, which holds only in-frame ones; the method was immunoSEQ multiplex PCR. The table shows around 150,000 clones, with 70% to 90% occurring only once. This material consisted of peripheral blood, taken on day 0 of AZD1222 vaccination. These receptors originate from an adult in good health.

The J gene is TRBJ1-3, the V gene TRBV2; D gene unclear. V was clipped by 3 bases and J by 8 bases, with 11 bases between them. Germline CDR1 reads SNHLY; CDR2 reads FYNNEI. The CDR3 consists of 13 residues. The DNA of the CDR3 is TGTGCCAGCAGTGACCCAGGCTCGTACACCATATATTTT. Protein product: CASSDPGSYTIYF.

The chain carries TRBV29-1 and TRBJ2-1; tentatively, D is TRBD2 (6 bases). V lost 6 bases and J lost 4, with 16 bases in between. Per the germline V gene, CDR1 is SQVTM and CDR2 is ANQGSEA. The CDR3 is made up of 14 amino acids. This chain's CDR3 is CSVPTGGMYNEQFF. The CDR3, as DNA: TGCAGCGTCCCCACCGGCGGGATGTACAATGAGCAGTTCTTC.

CDR3 in amino acids: CASSLGGGQRINQPQHF. The CDR3 DNA is TGTGCCAGCAGCTTAGGGGGGGGACAGAGAATCAATCAGCCCCAGCATTTT. V and J are TRBV11-2 and TRBJ1-5; TRBD1 matches at 7 bases. There are 17 residues in the CDR3. The V gene's germline CDR1 is SGHAT and CDR2 FQNNGV. J gave up 3 bases and V 1 base, and 9 bases lay outside the gene matches.

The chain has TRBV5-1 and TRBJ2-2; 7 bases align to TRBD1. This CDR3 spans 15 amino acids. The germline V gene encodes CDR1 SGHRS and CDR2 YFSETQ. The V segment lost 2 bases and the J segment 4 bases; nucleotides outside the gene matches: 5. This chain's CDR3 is CASSFDRAGTGELFF. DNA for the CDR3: TGCGCCAGCAGCTTCGACAGGGCGGGCACCGGGGAGCTGTTTTTT.

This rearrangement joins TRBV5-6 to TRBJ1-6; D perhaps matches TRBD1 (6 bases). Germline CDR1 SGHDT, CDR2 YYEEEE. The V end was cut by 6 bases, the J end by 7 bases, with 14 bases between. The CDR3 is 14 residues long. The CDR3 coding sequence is TGTGCCAGCACCGTGGGACACCAAAATTCACCCCTCCACTTT. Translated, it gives CASTVGHQNSPLHF.

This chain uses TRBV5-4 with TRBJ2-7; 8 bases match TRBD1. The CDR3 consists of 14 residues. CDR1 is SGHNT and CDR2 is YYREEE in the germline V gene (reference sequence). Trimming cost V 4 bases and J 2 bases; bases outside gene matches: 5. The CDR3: CASSGGQVTYEQYF. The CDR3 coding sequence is TGTGCCAGCAGCGGGGGACAGGTCACCTACGAGCAGTACTTC.

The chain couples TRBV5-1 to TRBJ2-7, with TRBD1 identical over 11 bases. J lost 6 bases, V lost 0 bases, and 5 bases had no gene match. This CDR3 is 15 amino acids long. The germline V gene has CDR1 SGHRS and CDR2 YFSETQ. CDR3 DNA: TGCGCCAGCAGCTTGGTAGGACAGGGGGCCGGCGAGCAGTACTTC. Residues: CASSLVGQGAGEQYF.

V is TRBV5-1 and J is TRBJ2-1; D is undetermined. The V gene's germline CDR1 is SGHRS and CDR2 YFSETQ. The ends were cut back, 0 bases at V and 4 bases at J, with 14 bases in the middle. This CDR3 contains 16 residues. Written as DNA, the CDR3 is TGCGCCAGCAGCTTGGCTAAACACAGCGTTTACAATGAGCAGTTCTTC. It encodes CASSLAKHSVYNEQFF.

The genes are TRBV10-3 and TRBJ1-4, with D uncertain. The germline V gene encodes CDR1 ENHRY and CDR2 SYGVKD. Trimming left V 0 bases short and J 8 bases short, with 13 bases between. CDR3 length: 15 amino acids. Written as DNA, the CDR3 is TGTGCCATCAGTGAGTCGCCGGGTCGCCAAGAAAAACTGTTTTTT. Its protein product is CAISESPGRQEKLFF.

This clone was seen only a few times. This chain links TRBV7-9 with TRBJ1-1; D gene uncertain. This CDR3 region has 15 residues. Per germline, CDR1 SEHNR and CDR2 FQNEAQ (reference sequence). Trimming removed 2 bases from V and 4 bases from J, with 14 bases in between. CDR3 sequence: CASSLPLAPATEAFF. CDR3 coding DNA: TGTGCCAGCAGCTTACCCTTGGCCCCGGCCACTGAAGCTTTCTTT.

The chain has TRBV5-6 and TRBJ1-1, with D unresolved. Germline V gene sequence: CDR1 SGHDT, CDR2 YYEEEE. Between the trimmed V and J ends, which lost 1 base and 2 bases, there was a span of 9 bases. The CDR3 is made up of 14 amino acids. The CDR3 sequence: CASSLSGSNTEAFF. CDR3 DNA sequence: TGTGCCAGCAGCTTGTCCGGGAGTAACACTGAAGCTTTCTTT.

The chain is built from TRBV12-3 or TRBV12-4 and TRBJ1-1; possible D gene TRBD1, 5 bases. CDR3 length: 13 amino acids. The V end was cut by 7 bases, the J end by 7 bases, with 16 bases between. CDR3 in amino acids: CASTYTGLLEAFF. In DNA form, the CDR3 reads TGTGCCAGCACCTATACAGGTCTCCTTGAAGCTTTCTTT.

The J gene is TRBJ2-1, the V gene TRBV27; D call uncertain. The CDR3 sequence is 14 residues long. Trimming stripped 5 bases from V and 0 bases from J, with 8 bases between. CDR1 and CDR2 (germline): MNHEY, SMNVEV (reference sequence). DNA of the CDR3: TGTGCCAGCAGTATCCCCAGCTCCTACAATGAGCAGTTCTTC. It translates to CASSIPSSYNEQFF.